Below are 10 T cell receptor beta chains sequenced from a single sample in a study of T cells after yellow fever vaccination. A single record per CDR3 protein comes from TCRdb applying MiXCR to the 5' RACE reads. The sample contains some 390,000 distinct CDR3 sequences, about 19% of which appear only once. Material: PBMCs, obtained before the yellow fever booster vaccination. The receptors shown here come from a man aged 18 to 29 who received the YFV17D yellow fever vaccine.

A remark on this clonotype: The junction and the germline gene differ at one end; a read error may be behind it. The chain uses TRBV6-5 and TRBJ2-3; D perhaps matches TRBD1 (6 bases). Germline V gene data show CDR1 as MNHEY and CDR2 as SVGAGI. This CDR3 comprises 13 residues. CDR3 protein: CDSRWTGTDTQYF. In DNA, the CDR3 is TGTGACAGCAGGTGGACAGGCACAGATACGCAGTATTTT.

CDR3 DNA: TGTGCCAGCAGTTACTCTTCACAGGGTTACGAGCAGTACGTC. It codes for CASSYSSQGYEQYV. J is TRBJ2-7 and V is TRBV6-2 or TRBV6-3, with D possibly TRBD1 on 6 matching bases. V shed 0 bases and J shed 4 bases, with 10 bases lying between them. The CDR3 is 14 amino acids. Germline assignment: CDR1 MNHEY and CDR2 SVGEGT.

This clonotype was found a few times. The V call is TRBV11-2, the J call TRBJ1-6; tentatively, D is TRBD1 (6 bases). The CDR3 has 15 residues. The V and J ends lost 1 base and 4 bases respectively, with 8 bases between them. The germline gives CDR1 SGHAT, CDR2 FQNNGV. The CDR3 region is CASSLGGGYNSPLHF. CDR3 coding DNA: TGTGCCAGCAGCTTAGGAGGGGGTTATAATTCACCCCTCCACTTT.

This clonotype came up a few times. The CDR3 region has the DNA TGTGCCAGCAGCCCTAGCGGGGGGCCAGGGACCGGGGAGCTGTTTTTT. Amino acid sequence: CASSPSGGPGTGELFF. The chain links TRBV4-2 to TRBJ2-2, with 11 bases identical to TRBD2. Per the germline V gene, CDR1 is LGHNA and CDR2 is YNFKEQ. With V trimmed by 4 bases and J by 5 bases, 6 bases remained unmatched. The CDR3 is 16 amino acids.

J is TRBJ2-1 and V is TRBV16; D may correspond to TRBD1 or TRBD2 (6 bases each). The germline V and J ends were trimmed by 4 bases and 6 bases, with 22 bases remaining between them. The CDR3 covers 17 residues. Germline values: CDR1 KGHSY, CDR2 FQNENV. This CDR3 reads CASSPGIWGAEANEQFF. In DNA, the CDR3 is TGTGCCAGCAGCCCGGGTATTTGGGGGGCTGAAGCCAATGAGCAGTTCTTC.

V usage is TRBV12-3 or TRBV12-4 and J usage is TRBJ1-5; D is unclear. Trimming removed 2 bases from V and 5 bases from J, with 7 bases in between. The CDR3 is made up of 13 amino acids. CDR3 region: CASSLRSDQPQHF. The CDR3 DNA reads TGTGCCAGCAGTTTACGAAGTGATCAGCCCCAGCATTTT.

The chain couples TRBV4-3 to TRBJ1-1; D is undetermined. Trimming left V 4 bases short and J 4 bases short, with 16 bases between. The CDR3 consists of 15 residues. Germline V gene data show CDR1 as LGHNA and CDR2 as YSLEER. The CDR3 coding sequence is TGCGCCAGCAGCCCCTCCAGGTCGGGGAGCACTGAAGCTTTCTTT. This codes for CASSPSRSGSTEAFF.

This CDR3 reads CASSPTATSNTEAFF. CDR3 bases: TGTGCCAGCAGCCCTACGGCCACCTCGAACACTGAAGCTTTCTTT. The chain is built from TRBV14 and TRBJ1-1; no definite D call. The CDR3 contains 15 residues. Germline lookup yields CDR1 SGHDN and CDR2 FVKESK. The V and J ends lost 4 bases and 1 base respectively, with 13 bases between them.

This clonotype was seen ten or more times. V gene TRBV20-1 combines with J gene TRBJ2-5; TRBD2 matches 12 bases. The ends lost 5 bases at V and 0 bases at J; junction bases unmatched: 7. The germline V gene has CDR1 DFQATT and CDR2 SNEGSKA (reference sequence). CDR3 length equals 16 residues. The CDR3 sequence is CSAETTSGGHQETQYF. DNA of the CDR3: TGCAGTGCTGAGACGACTAGCGGGGGCCACCAAGAGACCCAGTACTTC.

The gene calls are TRBV3-1 and TRBJ1-2, with 7 bases identical to TRBD1. The germline gives CDR1 LGHDT, CDR2 YNNKEL (reference sequence). V dropped 4 bases and J dropped 0; count of bases not matched to a gene: 8. The CDR3 runs to 16 residues. CDR3 nucleotides: TGTGCCAGCAGCCCCCTAACCGGGACAGCTAACTATGGCTACACCTTC. Protein product: CASSPLTGTANYGYTF.